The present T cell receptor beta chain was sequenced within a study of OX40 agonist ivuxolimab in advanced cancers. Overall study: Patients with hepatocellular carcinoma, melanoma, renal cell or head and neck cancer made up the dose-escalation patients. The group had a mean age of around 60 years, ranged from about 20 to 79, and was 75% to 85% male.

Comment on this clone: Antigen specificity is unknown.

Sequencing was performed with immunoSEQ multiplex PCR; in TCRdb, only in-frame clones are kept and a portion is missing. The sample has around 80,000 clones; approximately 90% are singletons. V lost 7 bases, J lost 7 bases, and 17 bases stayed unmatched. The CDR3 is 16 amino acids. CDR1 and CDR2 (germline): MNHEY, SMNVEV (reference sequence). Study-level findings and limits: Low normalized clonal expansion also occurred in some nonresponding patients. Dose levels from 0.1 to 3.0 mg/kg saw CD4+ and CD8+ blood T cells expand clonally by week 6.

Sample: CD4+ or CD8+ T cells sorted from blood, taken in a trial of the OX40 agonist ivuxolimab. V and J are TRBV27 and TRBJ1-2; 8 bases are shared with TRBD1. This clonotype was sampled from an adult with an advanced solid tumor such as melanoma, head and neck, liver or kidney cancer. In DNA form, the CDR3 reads TGTGCCAGCAAACCTAACCCCCTGACAGGGGCCGGTGGCTACACCTTC. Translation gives CASKPNPLTGAGGYTF.